This record covers a single T cell receptor beta chain. The antigen is undetermined. Coverage ceases 3 residues before the CDR3 finishes, and the germline J gene fills in the end. The method was immunoSEQ multiplex PCR; TCRdb's version includes in-frame clones alone and lacks a portion of them. The sample holds 48,000 or so clones. The data originate from a study of T cells in women clearing cervical HPV infection. Study-wide results and limits: Cases carried less TRBV6-7 than controls: approximately 0.1% versus 0.16%. Timing of associations relative to infection is unclear; T-cell subsets were not isolated. CIN3+ cases had significantly higher TCR richness than controls; evenness did not differ.

CDR1 and CDR2 (germline): LNHDA, SQIVND (reference sequence). The length of the CDR3 is 15 residues. The J segment lost 10 bases and the V segment lost 5 bases, leaving 11 bases of the junction unmatched. V is TRBV19 and J is TRBJ1-6, with 7 bases that match TRBD1. This TCR derives from a woman between 18 and 70 years old with a cervical HPV16 infection that either progressed to CIN3+ or cleared (not recorded which). Sequenced material: blood buffy coat. CDR3 DNA (partial): TGTGCCAGTAGTCTGGGTCACAGGGGCTCATCACCC. Translating it yields CASSLGHRGSSP. The full CDR3 reads CASSLGHRGSSPLHF.